What follows describes a single T cell receptor (beta chain). Its antigen is not known. This entry belongs to a study of response to subunit inactivated influenza vaccine. Notes on the study in general: There was a suggestion from the authors that each seasonal influenza vaccination recruits few new T cells.

TCRdb ran MiXCR on the RT-PCR reads and lists one entry per CDR3 protein. Here the sample spans some 600,000 distinct CDR3 sequences, approximately 14% being singletons. The CDR3 is made up of 15 amino acids. Trimming cost V 5 bases and J 2 bases, with 14 bases left between them. The chain carries TRBV12-3 or TRBV12-4 and TRBJ2-3, with D possibly TRBD1 on 6 matching bases. This clonotype originated in a man in his forties or fifties who received an inactivated influenza vaccine. Source: PBMCs from blood, taken 14 to 15 days before vaccination. DNA of the CDR3: TGTGCCAGCAGTCTCGGACAGCTTTTCACAGATACGCAGTATTTT. This codes for CASSLGQLFTDTQYF.